Sequencing of this T cell receptor (beta chain) was carried out in a study of CXCR3-negative and CXCR3-positive naive CD8 T cells. As for this clonotype: Its specificity is not known.

The libraries of TRB cDNA were constructed through 5' RACE using UMI labels. TCRdb re-called the 5' RACE reads, yielding one record per CDR3 amino acid sequence without DNA. The sample's table shows approximately 90,000 distinct CDR3 sequences. Germline loops: CDR1 MDHEN, CDR2 SYDVKM. The length of the CDR3 is 17 residues. Study outcomes and limitations: TRB CDR3 hydrophobicity was greater in CXCR3-positive naive cells than in CXCR3-negative naive cells.

Source material: naive CXCR3+ CD8+ T cells from blood. Subset: CD45RO-CCR7+CD27+CD95- naive CD8+ T cells expressing CXCR3 (TNR3+). The chain employs TRBV28 and TRBJ2-2; the TCRdb call, TRBD1, lacks DNA for checking. This receptor was obtained from a human donor in good health. Some clones in this sample may be carry-over from other donors' samples. CDR3 region: CASSSTRTGDFTGELFF.